Listed below are T cell receptor beta chains from one sample, sequenced in a study of OX40 agonist ivuxolimab in advanced cancers. Profiled with immunoSEQ multiplex PCR; TCRdb holds only in-frame clones, not every one. The table has under 85,000 clones, around nine tenths seen once; the top ten hold just over 2.5%. Specimen: CD4+ or CD8+ T cells sorted from blood, collected in a trial of the OX40 agonist ivuxolimab. All receptors derive from an adult with an advanced solid tumor such as melanoma, head and neck, liver or kidney cancer. The CDR3 runs from the conserved cysteine through the conserved F or W. A D gene is named only where the DNA matches it firmly. Not all rows give a size; the values are once, few, many and, for expanded clones, a class.

D: -
size: -
V: TRBV28
J: TRBJ2-2
DNA: TGTGCCAGCGGCCGACCGACCGGGGAGCTGTTTTTT
CDR3: CASGRPTGELFF

D: TRBD1
size: -
V: TRBV15
J: TRBJ1-5
DNA: TGTGCCACCAGCAGAGATCCAGGGGGGAATCAGCCCCAGCATTTT
CDR3: CATSRDPGGNQPQHF

D: -
size: few
V: TRBV29-1
J: TRBJ2-5
DNA: TGCAGCGTCGTTAAGGGGGGACAAGAGACCCAGTACTTC
CDR3: CSVVKGGQETQYF

D: TRBD2
size: -
V: TRBV10-3
J: TRBJ2-3
DNA: TGTGCCATCAGTGAGTCTGCGGGGGAGGACTCAGATACGCAGTATTTT
CDR3: CAISESAGEDSDTQYF

D: -
size: -
V: TRBV10-3
J: TRBJ1-5
DNA: TGTGCCATCAGTGAGGGCAGCTACAATCAGCCCCAGCATTTT
CDR3: CAISEGSYNQPQHF

D: -
size: -
V: TRBV7-8
J: TRBJ1-1
DNA: TGTGCCAGCAGCTTGAGGGGGTTGGCTGAAGCTTTCTTT
CDR3: CASSLRGLAEAFF

D: TRBD1
size: -
V: TRBV2
J: TRBJ1-2
DNA: TGTGCCAGCAGTGAGACAGGGTTAGGACTAGAGGACTATGGCTACACCTTC
CDR3: CASSETGLGLEDYGYTF

D: -
size: -
V: TRBV18
J: TRBJ1-1
DNA: TGTGCCAGCTCATACAGGTCGGGTATTGAAGCTTTCTTT
CDR3: CASSYRSGIEAFF

D: TRBD1
size: -
V: TRBV6-1
J: TRBJ1-5
DNA: TGTGCCAGCAGTGAAGGACAGGGGTTGGATCAGCCCCAGCATTTT
CDR3: CASSEGQGLDQPQHF

D: -
size: -
V: TRBV4-3
J: TRBJ1-4
DNA: TGCGCCAGCAGCCAAGATAGGGGAAGGGGCAATGAAAAACTGTTTTTT
CDR3: CASSQDRGRGNEKLFF

D: -
size: -
V: TRBV19
J: TRBJ1-1
DNA: TGTGCCAGTAGTATGTGGGGGGATGAAGCTTTCTTT
CDR3: CASSMWGDEAFF

D: -
size: -
V: TRBV18
J: TRBJ2-3
DNA: TGTGCCAGCTCACCTAGGTTGGTAGTTTCAGATACGCAGTATTTT
CDR3: CASSPRLVVSDTQYF

D: TRBD1
size: -
V: TRBV7-2
J: TRBJ1-1
DNA: TGTGCCAGCAGCCGGGACAGGGGCGACACTGAAGCTTTCTTT
CDR3: CASSRDRGDTEAFF

D: TRBD1
size: once
V: TRBV7-2
J: TRBJ2-1
DNA: TGTGCCAGCAGCTACACAGGGGGCCTGGAGCAGTTCTTC
CDR3: CASSYTGGLEQFF

D: -
size: -
V: TRBV18
J: TRBJ2-5
DNA: TGTGCCAGCTCACCACCGCCGGGAGAGACCCAGTACTTC
CDR3: CASSPPPGETQYF

D: TRBD2
size: -
V: TRBV5-8
J: TRBJ2-5
DNA: TGTGCCAGCAGTTTTCTAGCGGGGGGAGAGACCCAGTACTTC
CDR3: CASSFLAGGETQYF

D: -
size: -
V: TRBV7-2
J: TRBJ1-2
DNA: TGTGCCAGCAGCTTAGCGCATTCAATCGGGAGCTACACCTTC
CDR3: CASSLAHSIGSYTF

D: -
size: -
V: TRBV7-9
J: TRBJ1-1
DNA: TGTGCCAGCAGCTTAGCGCGCGGGGTAACTTTCTTT
CDR3: CASSLARGVTFF